These 22 T cell receptor beta chains came from one sample sequenced in a study of cytomegalovirus exposure and HLA in healthy donors. The PCR employed 60 Vbeta primers together with 13 Jbeta primers. The data were produced by immunoSEQ multiplex PCR, yet TCRdb's version contains in-frame clones alone and is incomplete. Of tens of thousands of clones in the sample, approximately 79% were seen once. Sequenced sample: PBMCs. These TCRs come from a young woman in good health and CMV-seronegative.

The rearrangement links TRBV7-2 to TRBJ2-3, with TRBD2 identical over 9 bases. The germline V gene has CDR1 SGHTA and CDR2 FQGNSA. The J segment lost 2 bases and the V segment lost 5 bases, leaving 11 bases of the junction unmatched. The length of the CDR3 is 17 residues. Here the CDR3 reads CASSAVLAGIFTDTQYF. The DNA of the CDR3 is TGTGCCAGCAGCGCAGTGCTAGCGGGGATATTCACAGATACGCAGTATTTT.

The chain couples TRBV7-9 to TRBJ1-5; the match to TRBD1 covers 8 bases. Germline V gene lookup returns CDR1 SEHNR and CDR2 FQNEAQ (reference sequence). V dropped 8 bases and J dropped 0; count of bases not matched to a gene: 3. The CDR3 covers 14 residues. CDR3 DNA: TGTGCCAGCCAGACAGGGGATAGCAATCAGCCCCAGCATTTT. Encoded protein: CASQTGDSNQPQHF.

The chain carries TRBV9 and TRBJ1-1; tentative D call: TRBD1 (5 bases). Germline loops: CDR1 SGDLS, CDR2 YYNGEE. The CDR3 has 14 amino acids. The germline V and J ends were trimmed by 0 bases and 2 bases, with 8 bases remaining between them. The CDR3 loop is CASSVARANTEAFF. The CDR3 nucleotides read TGTGCCAGCAGCGTAGCCAGGGCCAACACTGAAGCTTTCTTT.

V and J are TRBV2 and TRBJ2-5; TRBD2 agrees at 7 bases. CDR3 size: 14 residues. CDR1 is SNHLY, CDR2 FYNNEI, per germline. Germline trimming cut 7 bases from V and 4 bases from J; bases unmatched to any gene: 9. As DNA, the CDR3 is TGTGCCAGCAAGAGGACTAGTTCCCTAGAGACCCAGTACTTC. Residues: CASKRTSSLETQYF.

In nucleotides, the CDR3 is TGTGCCAGCAGCTTCGGCAGAAGCCCCCCAAACAGCTATGGCTACACCTTC. It specifies CASSFGRSPPNSYGYTF. The V and J genes are TRBV7-2 and TRBJ1-2; the D is unclear. V was pared by 3 bases and J by 4 bases, with 21 bases between. Germline V gives CDR1 SGHTA, CDR2 FQGNSA. This CDR3 contains 17 residues.

As for this clone: The germline gene is not matched at one end of the junction; a read error may be the cause. This chain joins TRBV6-1 and TRBJ1-2; TRBD1 might be the D (5 bases). The CDR3 extends over 11 amino acids. Germline lookup yields CDR1 MNHNS and CDR2 SASEGT. CDR3 residues: CASSDPGLSNF. CDR3 bases: TGTGCCAGCAGTGACCCGGGACTCTCGAACTTC.

V usage is TRBV5-8 and J usage is TRBJ2-1; 7 bases are a match to TRBD1. V was clipped by 4 bases and J by 7 bases; unmatched bases: 11. The germline CDR1 and CDR2 sequences are SGHTS and YDEGEE. The CDR3 covers 15 residues. CDR3 coding DNA: TGTGCCAGCAGCGACCTCCAGGGGGTCCTAAATGAGCAGTTCTTC. Amino acids: CASSDLQGVLNEQFF.

This chain uses TRBV6-5 with TRBJ2-3; D is unclear. The germline CDR1 and CDR2 sequences are MNHEY and SVGAGI. The CDR3 runs 12 residues. CDR3 sequence (DNA): TGTGCGACGGCGCGGAGCACAGATACGCAGTATTTT. Encoded protein: CATARSTDTQYF.

This chain links TRBV18 with TRBJ1-6; weak D call: TRBD1 (5 bases). V was trimmed by 3 bases and J by 7 bases, leaving 10 bases between them. Germline V CDR1 and CDR2: KGHSH, LQKENI. The CDR3 consists of 14 residues. The CDR3 nucleotides read TGTGCCAGCTCACCGTCAGGGAGGAATTCACCCCTCCACTTT. The encoded protein is CASSPSGRNSPLHF.

The sample holds a few counts of this clone. This specimen includes other DNA sequences encoding the same CDR3. The chain combines TRBV5-1 with TRBJ2-1; 13 bases line up with TRBD2. V was pared by 0 bases and J by 4 bases, with 1 base of the junction left unmatched. The CDR3 contains 16 residues. In germline, CDR1 is SGHRS, CDR2 YFSETQ. CDR3 loop: CASSLGLAGGYNEQFF. In DNA form, the CDR3 reads TGCGCCAGCAGCTTGGGACTAGCGGGAGGATACAATGAGCAGTTCTTC.

This sequence joins TRBV27 and TRBJ1-4; D might be TRBD1 (6 bases). Between the trimmed V and J ends, which lost 5 bases and 4 bases, there was a span of 14 bases. This CDR3 comprises 15 residues. CDR1 MNHEY and CDR2 SMNVEV come from the germline V gene (reference sequence). CDR3 DNA: TGTGCCAGCAGTCCGTACAGGGCGGTTAATGAAAAACTGTTTTTT. As protein: CASSPYRAVNEKLFF.

The rearrangement links TRBV5-6 to TRBJ1-5; D remains ambiguous. CDR3 length equals 14 residues. V lost 1 base and J 4 bases, leaving 9 bases between the germline ends. The germline V gene encodes CDR1 SGHDT and CDR2 YYEEEE. The CDR3 DNA reads as TGTGCCAGCAGCTTGATGCGGGTTAATCAGCCCCAGCATTTT. This codes for CASSLMRVNQPQHF.

This clone turned up a few times. V usage is TRBV28 and J usage is TRBJ2-4, with 9 nucleotides matching TRBD1. Germline V gives CDR1 MDHEN, CDR2 SYDVKM. Trimming removed 7 bases from V and 6 bases from J; junction bases left unmatched: 7. The length of the CDR3 is 14 residues. CDR3 sequence: CASTQTGGGNIQYF. In DNA, the CDR3 is TGTGCCAGCACCCAAACAGGGGGCGGAAACATTCAGTACTTC.

CDR3 coding DNA: TGTGCCAGCAGCTGGGGACAGATGAACACTGAAGCTTTCTTT. Its protein product is CASSWGQMNTEAFF. The rearrangement links TRBV5-6 to TRBJ1-1, with 7 bases matching TRBD1. The CDR3 runs 14 residues. Germline assignment: CDR1 SGHDT and CDR2 YYEEEE. The V segment lost 3 bases and the J segment 0 bases; nucleotides outside the gene matches: 2.

The chain joins TRBV19 to TRBJ2-1; 8 bases map to TRBD2. The CDR3 spans 14 residues. The germline V gene has CDR1 LNHDA and CDR2 SQIVND (reference sequence). With 5 bases clipped from V and 4 bases from J, the junction kept 4 bases outside the gene matches. DNA of the CDR3: TGTGCCAGTAGTTTTAGCGGGGTTTACAATGAGCAGTTCTTC. This sequence encodes CASSFSGVYNEQFF.

The gene calls are TRBV5-6 and TRBJ2-3; 14 bases map to TRBD2. This CDR3 comprises 17 residues. In germline, CDR1 is SGHDT, CDR2 YYEEEE. With V trimmed by 5 bases and J by 4 bases, 9 bases remained unmatched. The CDR3 DNA reads as TGTGCCAGCAGAAGACTAGCGGGGGGGCCAAGTGCAGATACGCAGTATTTT. Protein sequence: CASRRLAGGPSADTQYF.

This clone has just one count. The chain joins TRBV5-8 to TRBJ1-2; D is undetermined. V lost 0 bases and J lost 4, with 4 bases in between. In germline, CDR1 is SGHTS, CDR2 YDEGEE. This CDR3 has 12 residues. CDR3 residues: CASSLDSYGYTF. In DNA form, the CDR3 reads TGTGCCAGCAGCTTGGATAGCTATGGCTACACCTTC. Full variable domain (rest looked up from reference TRBV5-8 and TRBJ1-2): EAGVTQSPTHLIKTRGQQATLRCSPISGHTSVYWYQQALGLGLQFLLWYDEGEERNRGNFPPRFSGRQFPNYSSELNVNALELEDSALYLCASSLDSYGYTFGSGTRLTVV.

This chain links TRBV7-9 with TRBJ2-7; D might be TRBD2 (5 bases). Germline lookup yields CDR1 SEHNR and CDR2 FQNEAQ (reference sequence). Between the trimmed V and J ends, which lost 7 bases and 1 base, there was a span of 14 bases. The CDR3 covers 14 residues. Written as DNA, the CDR3 is TGTGCCAGCACCCACAGCGGCGGGTCCTACGAGCAGTACTTC. Its translation: CASTHSGGSYEQYF.

The chain is built from TRBV6-5 and TRBJ2-1; unclear D gene. Trimming removed 7 bases from V and 8 bases from J, with 12 bases in between. Per the germline V gene, CDR1 is MNHEY and CDR2 is SVGAGI. This CDR3 comprises 12 residues. CDR3 residues: CASTSITHEQFF. DNA for the CDR3: TGTGCCAGCACCTCCATTACTCATGAGCAGTTCTTC.

This rearrangement joins TRBV5-1 to TRBJ1-1; possibly TRBD1 for D (5 bases). The CDR3 is 13 residues long. Trimming stripped 4 bases from V and 5 bases from J, with 12 bases between. CDR1 is SGHRS, CDR2 YFSETQ, per germline. In DNA form, the CDR3 reads TGCGCCAGCAGCCTTGGGGGAGGGACTGAAGCTTTCTTT. Translation gives CASSLGGGTEAFF.

The chain recombines TRBV11-3 with TRBJ2-3; 13 bases line up with TRBD2. The CDR3 extends over 17 amino acids. CDR1 is SGHNT, CDR2 YENEEA, per germline. Trimming removed 4 bases from V and 2 bases from J; junction bases left unmatched: 6. This CDR3 reads CASSSGTSGRATDTQYF. CDR3 coding DNA: TGTGCCAGCAGCTCCGGAACTAGCGGGAGGGCCACAGATACGCAGTATTTT.

The V and J genes are TRBV6-5 and TRBJ2-7, with 7 bases lining up with TRBD1. The germline V gene encodes CDR1 MNHEY and CDR2 SVGAGI. There are 14 residues in the CDR3. V gave up 4 bases and J gave up 3 bases; unmatched junction bases: 6. The CDR3 loop reads CASSSTGILYEQYF. CDR3 nucleotides: TGTGCCAGCAGTTCGACAGGGATTCTCTACGAGCAGTACTTC.